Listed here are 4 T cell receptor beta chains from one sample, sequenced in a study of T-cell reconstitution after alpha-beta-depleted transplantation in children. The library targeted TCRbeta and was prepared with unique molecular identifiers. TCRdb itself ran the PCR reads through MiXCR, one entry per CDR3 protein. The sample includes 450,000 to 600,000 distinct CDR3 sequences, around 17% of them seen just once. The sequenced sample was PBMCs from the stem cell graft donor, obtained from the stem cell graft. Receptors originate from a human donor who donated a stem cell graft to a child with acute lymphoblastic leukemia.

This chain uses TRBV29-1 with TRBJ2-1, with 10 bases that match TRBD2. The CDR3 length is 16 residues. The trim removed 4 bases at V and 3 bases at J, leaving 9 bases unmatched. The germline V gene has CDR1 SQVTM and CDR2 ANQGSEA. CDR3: CSVAPSGGVGYNEQFF. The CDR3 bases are TGCAGCGTTGCCCCTAGCGGGGGAGTCGGCTACAATGAGCAGTTCTTC.

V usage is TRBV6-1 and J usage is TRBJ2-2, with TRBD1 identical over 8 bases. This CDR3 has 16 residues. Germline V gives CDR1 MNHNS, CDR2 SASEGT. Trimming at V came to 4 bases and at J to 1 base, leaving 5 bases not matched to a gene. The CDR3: CASSAPGTGNTGELFF. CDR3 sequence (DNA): TGTGCCAGCAGTGCCCCCGGGACAGGGAACACCGGGGAGCTGTTTTTT.

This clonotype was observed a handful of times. This CDR3 reads CASSLYGGLGQYF. The CDR3 region has the DNA TGTGCCAGCAGCTTATACGGGGGACTCGGGCAGTATTTT. The V and J genes are TRBV13 and TRBJ2-3; D is perhaps TRBD2 (6 bases). The V gene's germline CDR1 is PRHDT and CDR2 FYEKMQ (reference sequence). V was clipped by 2 bases and J by 11 bases, with 14 bases between them. The CDR3 spans 13 residues.

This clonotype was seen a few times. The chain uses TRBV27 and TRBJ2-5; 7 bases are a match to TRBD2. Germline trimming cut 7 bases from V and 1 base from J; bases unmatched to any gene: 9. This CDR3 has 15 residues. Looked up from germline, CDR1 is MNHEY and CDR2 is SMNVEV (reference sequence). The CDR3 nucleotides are TGTGCCAGCACCGAGCGGGGAGGGCCCCAAGAGACCCAGTACTTC. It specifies CASTERGGPQETQYF.